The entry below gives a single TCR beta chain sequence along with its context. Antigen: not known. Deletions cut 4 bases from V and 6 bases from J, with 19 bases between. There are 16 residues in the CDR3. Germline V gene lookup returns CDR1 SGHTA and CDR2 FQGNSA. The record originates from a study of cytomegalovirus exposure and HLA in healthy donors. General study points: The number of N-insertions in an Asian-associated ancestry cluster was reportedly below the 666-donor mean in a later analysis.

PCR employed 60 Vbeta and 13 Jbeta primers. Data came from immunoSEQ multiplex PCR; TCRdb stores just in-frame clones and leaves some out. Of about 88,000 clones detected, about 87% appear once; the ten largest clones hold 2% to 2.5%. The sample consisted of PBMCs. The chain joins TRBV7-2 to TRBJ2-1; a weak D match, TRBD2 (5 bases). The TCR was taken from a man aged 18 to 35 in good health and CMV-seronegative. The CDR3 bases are TGTGCCAGCAGCTCCAAAAGGTCCCCCGGAGGCAATGAGCAGTTCTTC. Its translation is CASSSKRSPGGNEQFF.